The next 26 T cell receptor beta chains were all read from a single sample in a study of cytomegalovirus exposure and HLA in healthy donors. Primers: 60 Vbeta forward and 13 Jbeta reverse. TCRdb's copy holds only in-frame clones and misses some; the assay was immunoSEQ multiplex PCR. The data contain under 200,000 clones, approximately 85% of them singletons. Sequencing used PBMCs. Receptor source: a man in his late teens or twenties in good health and CMV-seropositive.

The V call is TRBV7-9, the J call TRBJ2-1; maybe TRBD1 (5 bases). The CDR3 runs 15 residues. The germline V gene has CDR1 SEHNR and CDR2 FQNEAQ (reference sequence). V lost 0 bases to trimming and J lost 4 bases, with 10 bases between them. Here the CDR3 DNA reads TGTGCCAGCAGCTTAGCAGGGAAGGGGTACAATGAGCAGTTCTTC. It codes for CASSLAGKGYNEQFF.

Comments on this clone: One end of the junction does not line up with germline, which may come from a read error. The chain is built from TRBV7-9 and TRBJ1-5; TRBD1 aligns across 8 bases. CDR3 size: 17 residues. Germline V lookup: CDR1 SEHNR, CDR2 FQNEAQ (reference sequence). This CDR3 reads CSSSHGQGSDEILPQHF. CDR3 bases: TGTTCCAGCAGCCATGGACAGGGATCGGACGAGATTCTGCCCCAGCATTTT.

V and J are TRBV10-3 and TRBJ1-1, with D possibly matching TRBD1 (5 bases). Germline loops: CDR1 ENHRY, CDR2 SYGVKD. CDR3 length: 15 residues. The V and J ends lost 0 bases and 4 bases respectively, with 12 bases between them. The CDR3 nucleotides are TGTGCCATCAGTGAGTCGAGCCAGGGTGCCACTGAAGCTTTCTTT. Its protein is CAISESSQGATEAFF.

The V gene is TRBV4-3, the J gene TRBJ2-5; tentative D call: TRBD2 (6 bases). The J call is in doubt because the DNA end fits TRBJ2-7 better. The CDR3 runs to 15 residues. Germline CDR1 is LGHNA and CDR2 is YSLEER. CDR3 amino acids: CASSQDFEEGYEQYF. CDR3 nucleotide sequence: TGCGCCAGCAGCCAAGATTTCGAGGAGGGCTACGAGCAGTACTTC.

The gene calls are TRBV19 and TRBJ1-2, with D perhaps TRBD1 (5 bases). CDR1 and CDR2 from the germline V gene are LNHDA and SQIVND (reference sequence). V gave up 6 bases and J gave up 4 bases, with 6 bases separating them. The CDR3 length is 11 residues. CDR3 loop: CASRDSYGYTF. The CDR3 DNA follows: TGTGCCAGTAGAGACAGCTATGGCTACACCTTC.

V gene TRBV10-1 combines with J gene TRBJ2-1; 7 bases agree with TRBD2. The CDR3 contains 12 residues. V was pared by 3 bases and J by 9 bases, with 2 bases of the junction left unmatched. CDR1 is WNHNN, CDR2 SYGVQD, per germline (reference sequence). CDR3 sequence: CASSDGGGEQFF. CDR3 nucleotide sequence: TGCGCCAGCAGTGACGGCGGGGGTGAGCAGTTCTTC.

The chain employs TRBV11-2 and TRBJ2-5; a weak D match, TRBD2 (7 bases). Germline CDR1 SGHAT, CDR2 FQNNGV. There are 15 residues in the CDR3. V was pared by 3 bases and J by 4 bases, with 15 bases between. The CDR3 loop is CASSFVGGARETQYF. The CDR3 region has the DNA TGTGCCAGCAGCTTCGTAGGGGGGGCACGAGAGACCCAGTACTTC.

Only one count was recorded for this clone. The chain has TRBV21-1 and TRBJ2-2; TRBD1 reflects the table's D call only, with no check against the DNA. TRBV21-1 is a pseudogene. The CDR3 is 17 amino acids. Written as DNA, the CDR3 is TGTGCCAGCAGCATAGACAGGATGGTCGCGAACACCGGGGAGCTGTTTTTT. Encoded protein: CASSIDRMVANTGELFF.

This chain joins TRBV11-3 and TRBJ1-1, with 9 nucleotides matching TRBD1. In germline, CDR1 is SGHNT, CDR2 YENEEA. Germline trimming cut 5 bases from V and 5 bases from J; bases unmatched to any gene: 6. The length of the CDR3 is 14 residues. CDR3 sequence reads: CASSPRTGVTEAFF. The DNA for the CDR3 is TGTGCCAGCAGCCCCAGGACAGGGGTGACTGAAGCTTTCTTT.

V usage is TRBV12-5 and J usage is TRBJ1-5; the match to TRBD1 covers 7 bases. This CDR3 spans 13 amino acids. Germline loops: CDR1 LGHNT, CDR2 FRNRAP. The V and J ends lost 9 bases and 6 bases, in that order; junction bases with no gene match: 8. This CDR3 is CASGTVAGQPQHF. CDR3 nucleotide sequence: TGTGCTAGCGGGACAGTGGCGGGTCAGCCCCAGCATTTT.

This clone has just one count. The J gene is TRBJ2-7, the V gene TRBV9, with D perhaps TRBD1 (6 bases). V lost 4 bases and J 0 bases, leaving 8 bases between the germline ends. Germline V gene sequence: CDR1 SGDLS, CDR2 YYNGEE. CDR3 size: 13 residues. The CDR3 here is CASSRGSSYEQYF. In nucleotides, the CDR3 is TGTGCCAGCAGCAGGGGGAGCTCCTACGAGCAGTACTTC.

The chain carries TRBV9 and TRBJ2-1; 12 bases align to TRBD2. The CDR3 has 17 residues. The V gene's germline CDR1 is SGDLS and CDR2 YYNGEE. V was pared by 2 bases and J by 5 bases, with 8 bases of the junction left unmatched. In DNA, the CDR3 is TGTGCCAGCAGCGTGGTCACTAGCGGGGGGTCGAACAATGAGCAGTTCTTC. This encodes CASSVVTSGGSNNEQFF.

The gene calls are TRBV14 and TRBJ2-1; TRBD2 aligns across 11 bases. Germline-derived CDR1 and CDR2 are SGHDN and FVKESK. Trimming took 4 bases from V and 7 from J; bases not matched to a gene: 9. This CDR3 comprises 16 residues. The CDR3 loop is CASSPYSGGVYNEQFF. The CDR3 region has the DNA TGTGCCAGCAGCCCGTATAGCGGGGGGGTCTATAATGAGCAGTTCTTC. The entire variable domain, with the rest obtained from reference TRBV14 and TRBJ2-1, is as follows: EAGVTQFPSHSVIEKGQTVTLRCDPISGHDNLYWYRRVMGKEIKFLLHFVKESKQDESGMPNNRFLAERTGGTYSTLKVQPAELEDSGVYFCASSPYSGGVYNEQFFGPGTRLTVL.

The rearrangement joins TRBV7-3 to TRBJ2-5; 9 bases align to TRBD2. The CDR3 contains 17 residues. The germline gives CDR1 SGHTA, CDR2 FQGTGA. The ends lost 2 bases at V and 5 bases at J; junction bases unmatched: 12. The CDR3 region is CASSLGYLAGGRETQYF. The CDR3 DNA reads as TGTGCCAGCAGCTTAGGGTACCTTGCGGGGGGGCGCGAGACCCAGTACTTC.

This clone was recorded a few times. The chain joins TRBV7-3 to TRBJ1-2; a weak D match, TRBD1 (6 bases). The CDR3 spans 13 residues. Germline V gene data show CDR1 as SGHTA and CDR2 as FQGTGA. Trimming took off 5 bases at V and 2 bases at J, with 9 bases between the two ends. This CDR3 is CASSRDKNYGYTF. In DNA, the CDR3 is TGTGCCAGCAGCCGGGACAAGAACTATGGCTACACCTTC.

This chain joins TRBV14 and TRBJ2-5; 9 nucleotides align to TRBD1. The ends lost 3 bases at V and 5 bases at J; junction bases unmatched: 7. From germline, CDR1 is SGHDN and CDR2 FVKESK. There are 15 residues in the CDR3. The CDR3: CASSHTTGGLETQYF. The CDR3 DNA reads TGTGCCAGCAGCCACACCACAGGGGGCCTTGAGACCCAGTACTTC.

The CDR3, as DNA: TGTGCCAGCAGTCCCACGACTAGAACTTACGAGCAGTACTTC. Translating it yields CASSPTTRTYEQYF. The chain uses TRBV27 and TRBJ2-7, with D tentatively TRBD2 (6 bases). The V and J ends lost 5 bases and 4 bases respectively, with 15 bases between them. This CDR3 has 14 amino acids. Looked up from germline, CDR1 is MNHEY and CDR2 is SMNVEV (reference sequence).

The rearrangement uses TRBV6-1 and TRBJ2-1; unclear D gene. The CDR3 runs to 12 residues. V dropped 6 bases and J dropped 4 bases, with 7 bases sitting between them. Germline V gene data show CDR1 as MNHNS and CDR2 as SASEGT. CDR3 DNA: TGTGCCAGCAGACTAAATTACAATGAGCAGTTCTTC. This codes for CASRLNYNEQFF.

The CDR3 nucleotides are TGTGCCTGGACAACAGGGGGCAAAAACATTCAGTACTTC. It is translated as CAWTTGGKNIQYF. J is TRBJ2-4 and V is TRBV30; TRBD1 aligns across 8 bases. With 4 bases clipped from V and 3 bases from J, the junction kept 2 bases outside the gene matches. The germline CDR1 and CDR2 sequences are GTSNPN and SVGIG (reference sequence). This CDR3 region has 13 residues.

The chain links TRBV6-1 to TRBJ2-3, with 9 bases that match TRBD1. Unmatched junction bases numbered 2, after V lost 3 bases and J lost 1 base. The germline CDR1 and CDR2 sequences are MNHNS and SASEGT. The CDR3 runs 15 residues. CDR3 in DNA: TGTGCCAGCAGTGACCGGGACAGGGGCACAGATACGCAGTATTTT. This codes for CASSDRDRGTDTQYF.

V and J are TRBV10-3 and TRBJ2-1; TRBD2 might be the D (6 bases). Germline CDR1 and CDR2: ENHRY and SYGVKD. V was clipped by 4 bases and J by 8 bases, with 18 bases between them. The CDR3 contains 15 residues. The DNA for the CDR3 is TGTGCCATCAGTGGAGGGGACTCCCGCGGGCATGAGCAGTTCTTC. Encoded protein: CAISGGDSRGHEQFF.

Only one count was recorded for this clone. CDR3 protein: CASSHPRGGTQYF. The CDR3 region has the DNA TGTGCCAGCAGCCACCCTCGAGGGGGGACCCAGTACTTC. The chain recombines TRBV14 with TRBJ2-5; D possibly corresponds to TRBD1 (6 bases). The ends were cut back, 3 bases at V and 7 bases at J, with 12 bases in the middle. The germline CDR1 and CDR2 sequences are SGHDN and FVKESK. CDR3 length: 13 amino acids. Based on the CDR3 plus reference TRBV14 and TRBJ2-5, the full variable domain is EAGVTQFPSHSVIEKGQTVTLRCDPISGHDNLYWYRRVMGKEIKFLLHFVKESKQDESGMPNNRFLAERTGGTYSTLKVQPAELEDSGVYFCASSHPRGGTQYFGPGTRLLVL.

This clone has a single count. This chain uses TRBV21-1 with TRBJ2-1; no DNA check was done on the table's D call, TRBD2. TRBV21-1 is recorded as a pseudogene. This CDR3 has 22 residues. The CDR3 region is CASSKAAGFRLAGGPSYNEQFF. The DNA of the CDR3 is TGTGCCAGCAGCAAAGCGGCTGGGTTTAGACTAGCGGGGGGGCCCTCCTACAATGAGCAGTTCTTC.

Turning to this clone: The sample has other DNA sequences that encode this CDR3 too. The V call is TRBV7-9, the J call TRBJ2-5; 9 bases are shared with TRBD1. The CDR3 covers 13 residues. With 3 bases clipped from V and 5 bases from J, the junction kept 1 base outside the gene matches. Germline CDR1 and CDR2: SEHNR and FQNEAQ (reference sequence). CDR3 sequence reads: CASSLDRGETQYF. CDR3 sequence (DNA): TGTGCCAGCAGCTTGGACAGGGGTGAGACCCAGTACTTC.

The gene calls are TRBV10-3 and TRBJ1-3; 9 bases agree with TRBD1. The germline V gene has CDR1 ENHRY and CDR2 SYGVKD. The trim removed 6 bases at V and 0 bases at J, leaving 6 bases unmatched. The length of the CDR3 is 16 residues. The DNA of the CDR3 is TGTGCCATCAGCCGGGACAGGGTCTTCTCTGGAAACACCATATATTTT. Residues: CAISRDRVFSGNTIYF.

This clone was picked up one time. The J gene is TRBJ2-3, the V gene TRBV6-5; 8 nucleotides match TRBD2. Germline assignment: CDR1 MNHEY and CDR2 SVGAGI. V was pared by 7 bases and J by 3 bases, with 6 bases of the junction left unmatched. The CDR3 runs 14 residues. The DNA of the CDR3 is TGTGCCAGCACGGGGGGGGGCGGAACAGATACGCAGTATTTT. Translation: CASTGGGGTDTQYF.